These 15 T cell receptor beta chains were sequenced from one sample in a study of monozygotic twins with inflammatory bowel disease (dated 2019 in TCRdb). Receptor amplification or capture employed 5' RACE. The sequencer listed for this sample is Illumina HiSeq 2500. The reads, reprocessed by TCRdb, yield one row per CDR3 protein sequence and no DNA. This sample's table has entries for 300,000 to 350,000 distinct CDR3 sequences. Over 2% of the sample lies in the top ten. Sequenced input: blood. The origin of the receptors is a human donor with ulcerative colitis or Crohn's disease, or a healthy co-twin of an affected twin (not recorded which).

J is TRBJ2-1 and V is TRBV4-1. Germline CDR1 reads MGHRA; CDR2 reads YSYEKL. The CDR3 has 13 amino acids. The CDR3 protein is CASSQLGNNEQFF.

The chain has TRBV4-3 and TRBJ2-7; the D call from TCRdb, TRBD1, cannot be confirmed without DNA. In germline, CDR1 is LGHNA, CDR2 YSLEER. The CDR3 loop spans 15 amino acids. The CDR3 spells CASSHVPTAGGEQYF.

The chain has TRBV7-9 and TRBJ2-7. This CDR3 contains 13 residues. Germline CDR1 reads SEHNR; CDR2 reads FQNEAQ (reference sequence). The CDR3 is CASSLDSYYEQYF.

The chain joins TRBV20-1 to TRBJ1-5; with no DNA, the TCRdb D assignment of TRBD1 cannot be verified. CDR1 and CDR2 (germline): DFQATT, SNEGSKA (reference sequence). The CDR3 has 14 residues. The CDR3 reads CSIKSGYSNQPQHF.

CDR3 loop: CASRQGPRETDTQYF. This chain joins TRBV5-1 and TRBJ2-3; the D call of TRBD1 rests on TCRdb alone, since no DNA is present to check it. Germline-derived CDR1 and CDR2 are SGHRS and YFSETQ. This CDR3 spans 15 amino acids.

The chain combines TRBV12-3 or TRBV12-4 with TRBJ2-2; lacking DNA, the TRBD1 call made by TCRdb goes unchecked. The CDR3 totals 11 residues. CDR3 sequence: CASRGDGELFF.

J is TRBJ1-5 and V is TRBV6-2 or TRBV6-3; TCRdb's assignment of TRBD1 cannot be checked, as there is no DNA. The germline gives CDR1 MNHEY, CDR2 SVGEGT. This CDR3 is 15 amino acids long. The CDR3 sequence is CASRTGQLSNQPQHF.

This chain links TRBV5-1 with TRBJ2-4; absent DNA, TCRdb's TRBD2 call cannot be checked. The germline gives CDR1 SGHRS, CDR2 YFSETQ. The CDR3 length is 16 residues. This CDR3 reads CASSLDQGQGPNIQYF.

The chain uses TRBV7-2 and TRBJ2-3; absent DNA, TCRdb's TRBD2 call cannot be checked. The CDR3 totals 14 residues. Germline V gives CDR1 SGHTA, CDR2 FQGNSA. CDR3 protein: CASSSGRASYTQYF. Full variable domain (remainder filled in from reference TRBV7-2 and TRBJ2-3): GAGVSQSPSNKVTEKGKDVELRCDPISGHTALYWYRQSLGQGLEFLIYFQGNSAPDKSGLPSDRFSAERTGGSVSTLTIQRTQQEDSAVYLCASSSGRASYTQYFGPGTRLTVL.

This chain joins TRBV6-5 and TRBJ2-1; TCRdb names TRBD1, which stays unverified in the absence of DNA. The CDR3 spans 14 residues. In germline, CDR1 is MNHEY, CDR2 SVGAGI. CDR3 sequence reads: CASSYSDSYNEQFF.

V and J are TRBV6-6 and TRBJ2-5. This CDR3 is 11 amino acids long. The germline V gene has CDR1 MNHNY and CDR2 SVGAGI (reference sequence). Here the CDR3 reads CASSYGSTQYF.

V usage is TRBV7-3 and J usage is TRBJ2-2; TCRdb's D gene call, TRBD1, goes unchecked for lack of DNA. Germline CDR1 and CDR2: SGHTA and FQGTGA. This CDR3 spans 14 amino acids. The chain's CDR3 is CASSPEGASGELFF.

V and J are TRBV18 and TRBJ2-5. This CDR3 contains 14 residues. Germline V gene sequence: CDR1 KGHSH, CDR2 LQKENI. The CDR3 protein is CASSPREVGETQYF.

This chain joins TRBV10-1 and TRBJ2-7; TCRdb's D gene call, TRBD1, goes unchecked for lack of DNA. This CDR3 spans 14 amino acids. Germline CDR1 WNHNN, CDR2 SYGVQD (reference sequence). This CDR3 is CASSPRDIFDEQYF.

This chain joins TRBV6-2 or TRBV6-3 and TRBJ2-1; lacking DNA, the TRBD1 call made by TCRdb goes unchecked. This CDR3 is built from 16 residues. CDR1 and CDR2 from the germline V gene are MNHEY and SVGEGT. The CDR3 loop is CASSYGLGGVGNEQFF.